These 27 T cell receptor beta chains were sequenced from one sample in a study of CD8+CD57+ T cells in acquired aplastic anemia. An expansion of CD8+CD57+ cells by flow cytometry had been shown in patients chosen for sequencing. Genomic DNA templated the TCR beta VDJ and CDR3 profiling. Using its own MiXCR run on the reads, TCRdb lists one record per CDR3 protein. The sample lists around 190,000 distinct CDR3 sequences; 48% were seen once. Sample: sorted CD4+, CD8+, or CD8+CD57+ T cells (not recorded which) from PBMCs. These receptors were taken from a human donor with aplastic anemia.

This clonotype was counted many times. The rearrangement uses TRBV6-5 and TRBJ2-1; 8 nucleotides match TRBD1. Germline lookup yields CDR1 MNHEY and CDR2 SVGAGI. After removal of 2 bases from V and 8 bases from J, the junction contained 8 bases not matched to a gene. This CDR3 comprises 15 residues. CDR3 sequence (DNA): TGTGCCAGCAGTTACGGGACAGGCACACCCTATGAGCAGTTCTTC. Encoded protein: CASSYGTGTPYEQFF.

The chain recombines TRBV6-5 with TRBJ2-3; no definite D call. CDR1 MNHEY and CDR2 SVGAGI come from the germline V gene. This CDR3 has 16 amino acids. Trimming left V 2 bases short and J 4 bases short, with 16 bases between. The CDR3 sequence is CASSYQNLREADTQYF. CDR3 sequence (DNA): TGTGCCAGCAGTTACCAAAACTTAAGGGAAGCAGATACGCAGTATTTT.

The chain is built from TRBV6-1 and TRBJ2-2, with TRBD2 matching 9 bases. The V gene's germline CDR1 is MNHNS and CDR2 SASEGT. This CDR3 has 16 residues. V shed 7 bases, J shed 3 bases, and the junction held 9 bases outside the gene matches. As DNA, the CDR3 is TGTGCCAGCAATGGTAGCGGGGGAGGTGACACCGGGGAGCTGTTTTTT. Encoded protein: CASNGSGGGDTGELFF.

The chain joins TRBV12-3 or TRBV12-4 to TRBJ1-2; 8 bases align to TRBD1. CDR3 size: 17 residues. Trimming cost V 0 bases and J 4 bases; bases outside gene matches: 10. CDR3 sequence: CASSLAGQELTSYGYTF. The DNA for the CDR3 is TGTGCCAGCAGTTTAGCGGGACAGGAGCTAACCTCCTATGGCTACACCTTC.

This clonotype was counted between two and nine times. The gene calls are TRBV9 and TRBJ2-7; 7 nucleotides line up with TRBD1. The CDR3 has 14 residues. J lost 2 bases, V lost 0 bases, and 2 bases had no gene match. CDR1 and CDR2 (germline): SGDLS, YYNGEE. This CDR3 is CASSVDGQAYEQYF. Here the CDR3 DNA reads TGTGCCAGCAGCGTAGACGGACAGGCCTACGAGCAGTACTTC.

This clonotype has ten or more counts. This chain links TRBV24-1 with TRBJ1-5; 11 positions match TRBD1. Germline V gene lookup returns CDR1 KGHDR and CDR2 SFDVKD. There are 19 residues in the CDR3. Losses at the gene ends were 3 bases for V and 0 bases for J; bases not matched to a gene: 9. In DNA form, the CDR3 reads TGTGCCACCAGTGATCCGGGACAGGGGGGAAATTATAGCAATCAGCCCCAGCATTTT. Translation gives CATSDPGQGGNYSNQPQHF.

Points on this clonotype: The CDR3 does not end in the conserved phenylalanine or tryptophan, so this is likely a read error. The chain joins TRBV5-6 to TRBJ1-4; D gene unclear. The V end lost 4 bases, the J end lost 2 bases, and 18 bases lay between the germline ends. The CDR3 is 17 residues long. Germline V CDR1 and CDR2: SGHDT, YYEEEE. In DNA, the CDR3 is TGTGCCAGCAGCACCCGACGAACCGGTGGCACTAATGAAAAACTGTTTCTT. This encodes CASSTRRTGGTNEKLFL.

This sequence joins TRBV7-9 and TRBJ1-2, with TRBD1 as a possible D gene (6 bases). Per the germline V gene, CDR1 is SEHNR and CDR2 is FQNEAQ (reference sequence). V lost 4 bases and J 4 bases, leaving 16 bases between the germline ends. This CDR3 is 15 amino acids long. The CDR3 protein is CASSSGQLVSYGYTF. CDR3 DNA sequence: TGTGCCAGCAGCTCAGGACAGTTGGTTTCCTATGGCTACACCTTC.

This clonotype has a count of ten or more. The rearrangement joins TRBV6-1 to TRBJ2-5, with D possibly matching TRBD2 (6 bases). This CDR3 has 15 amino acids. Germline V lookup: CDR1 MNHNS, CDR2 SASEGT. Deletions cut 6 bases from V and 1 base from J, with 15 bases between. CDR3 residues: CASRGLPGAQETQYF. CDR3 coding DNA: TGTGCCAGCAGGGGCCTACCGGGAGCCCAAGAGACCCAGTACTTC.

The CDR3 sequence: CASSTDRGLTEAFF. For the CDR3, the DNA is TGTGCCAGCAGCACCGACAGGGGGCTTACTGAAGCTTTCTTT. This rearrangement joins TRBV7-9 to TRBJ1-1, with 10 bases aligning to TRBD1. Trimming removed 5 bases from V and 5 bases from J; junction bases left unmatched: 5. The germline gives CDR1 SEHNR, CDR2 FQNEAQ (reference sequence). This CDR3 comprises 14 residues.

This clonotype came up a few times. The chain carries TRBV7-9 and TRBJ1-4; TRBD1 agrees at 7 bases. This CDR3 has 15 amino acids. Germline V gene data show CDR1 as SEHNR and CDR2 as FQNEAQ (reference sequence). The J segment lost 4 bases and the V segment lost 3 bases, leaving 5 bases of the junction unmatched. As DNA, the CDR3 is TGTGCCAGCAGCTTGGAGGGGACAGATAATGAAAAACTGTTTTTT. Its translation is CASSLEGTDNEKLFF.

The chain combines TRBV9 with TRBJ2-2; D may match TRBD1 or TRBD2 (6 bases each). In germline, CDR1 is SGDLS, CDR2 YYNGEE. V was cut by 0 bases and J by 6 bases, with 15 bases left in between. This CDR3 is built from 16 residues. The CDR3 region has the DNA TGTGCCAGCAGCGTAGAGGGGGGTCGAGTTGCCGGGGAGCTGTTTTTT. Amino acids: CASSVEGGRVAGELFF.

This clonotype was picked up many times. The CDR3 coding sequence is TGTGCCAGCAGCCCCGGGACAGGGATGGGGACTGAAGCTTTCTTT. It encodes CASSPGTGMGTEAFF. This sequence joins TRBV7-3 and TRBJ1-1; TRBD1 agrees at 9 bases. This CDR3 contains 15 residues. Germline values: CDR1 SGHTA, CDR2 FQGTGA. V lost 5 bases and J lost 5; bases outside the gene matches: 9.

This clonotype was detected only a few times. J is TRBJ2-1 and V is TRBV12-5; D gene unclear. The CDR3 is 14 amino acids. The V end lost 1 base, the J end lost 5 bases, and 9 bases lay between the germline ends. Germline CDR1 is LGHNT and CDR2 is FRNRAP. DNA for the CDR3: TGTGCTAGTGGTTTGGGTCGGAGCAACAATGAGCAGTTCTTC. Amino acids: CASGLGRSNNEQFF.

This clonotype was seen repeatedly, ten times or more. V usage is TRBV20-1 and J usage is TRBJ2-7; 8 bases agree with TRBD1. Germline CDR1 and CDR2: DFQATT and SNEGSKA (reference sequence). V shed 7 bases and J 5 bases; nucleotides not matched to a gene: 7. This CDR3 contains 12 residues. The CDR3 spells CSGVTGGHEQYF. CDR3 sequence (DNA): TGCAGTGGGGTCACAGGGGGTCACGAGCAGTACTTC.

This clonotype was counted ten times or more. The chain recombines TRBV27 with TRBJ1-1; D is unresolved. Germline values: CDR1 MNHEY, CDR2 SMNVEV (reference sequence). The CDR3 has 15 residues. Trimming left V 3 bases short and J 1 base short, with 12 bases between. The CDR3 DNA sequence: TGTGCCAGCAGTTTGACGACACTTTCGAACACTGAAGCTTTCTTT. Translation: CASSLTTLSNTEAFF.

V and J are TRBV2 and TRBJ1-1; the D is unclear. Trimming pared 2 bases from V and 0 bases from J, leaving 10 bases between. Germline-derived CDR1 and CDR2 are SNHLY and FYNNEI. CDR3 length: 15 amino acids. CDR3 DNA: TGTGCCAGCAGTGAACCAGCCATCATGAACACTGAAGCTTTCTTT. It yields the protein CASSEPAIMNTEAFF.

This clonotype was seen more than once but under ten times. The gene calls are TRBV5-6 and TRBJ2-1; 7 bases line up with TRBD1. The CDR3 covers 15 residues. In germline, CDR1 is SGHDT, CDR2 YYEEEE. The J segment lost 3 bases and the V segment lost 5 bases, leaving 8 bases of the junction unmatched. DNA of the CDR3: TGTGCCAGCAGGACCGGGACAGAGATCTACAATGAGCAGTTCTTC. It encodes CASRTGTEIYNEQFF. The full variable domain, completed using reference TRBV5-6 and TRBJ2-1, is DAGVTQSPTHLIKTRGQQVTLRCSPKSGHDTVSWYQQALGQGPQFIFQYYEEEERQRGNFPDRFSGHQFPNYSSELNVNALLLGDSALYLCASRTGTEIYNEQFFGPGTRLTVL.

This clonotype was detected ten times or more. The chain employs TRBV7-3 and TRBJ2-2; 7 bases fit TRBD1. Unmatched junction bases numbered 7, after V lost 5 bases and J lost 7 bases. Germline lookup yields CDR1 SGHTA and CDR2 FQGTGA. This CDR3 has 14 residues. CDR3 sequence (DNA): TGTGCCAGCAGCCCGGGACAGATGGGCGGGGAGCTGTTTTTT. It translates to CASSPGQMGGELFF.

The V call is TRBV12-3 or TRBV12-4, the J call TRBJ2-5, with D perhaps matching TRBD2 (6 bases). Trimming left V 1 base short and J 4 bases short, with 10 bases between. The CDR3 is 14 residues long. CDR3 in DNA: TGTGCCAGCAGTTTAGGCCCGCGGGGAGAGACCCAGTACTTC. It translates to CASSLGPRGETQYF.

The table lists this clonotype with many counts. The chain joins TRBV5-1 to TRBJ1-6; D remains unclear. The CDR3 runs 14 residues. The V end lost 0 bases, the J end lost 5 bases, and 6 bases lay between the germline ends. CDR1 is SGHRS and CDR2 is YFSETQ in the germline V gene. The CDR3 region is CASSLERDNSPLHF. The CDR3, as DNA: TGCGCCAGCAGCTTGGAGAGGGATAATTCACCCCTCCACTTT.

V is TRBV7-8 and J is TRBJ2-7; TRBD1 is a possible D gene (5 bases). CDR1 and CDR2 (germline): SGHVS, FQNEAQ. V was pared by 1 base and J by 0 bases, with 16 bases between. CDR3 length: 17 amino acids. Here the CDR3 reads CASSLVGAGASSYEQYF. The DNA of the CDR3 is TGTGCCAGCAGCTTAGTTGGGGCAGGCGCGAGCTCCTACGAGCAGTACTTC.

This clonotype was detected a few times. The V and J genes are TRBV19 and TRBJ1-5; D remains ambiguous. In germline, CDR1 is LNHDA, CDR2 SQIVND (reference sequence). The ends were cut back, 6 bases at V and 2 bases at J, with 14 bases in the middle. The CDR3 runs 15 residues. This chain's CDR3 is CASRREYKGNQPQHF. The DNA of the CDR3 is TGTGCCAGTAGAAGGGAATATAAGGGCAATCAGCCCCAGCATTTT.

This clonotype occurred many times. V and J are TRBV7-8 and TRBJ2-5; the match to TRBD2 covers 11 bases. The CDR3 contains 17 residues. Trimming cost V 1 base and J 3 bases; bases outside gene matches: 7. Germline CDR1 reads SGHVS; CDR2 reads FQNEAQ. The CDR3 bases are TGTGCCAGCAGCTTAGGTCTGCGACTAGCGGGAAAAGAGACCCAGTACTTC. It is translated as CASSLGLRLAGKETQYF.

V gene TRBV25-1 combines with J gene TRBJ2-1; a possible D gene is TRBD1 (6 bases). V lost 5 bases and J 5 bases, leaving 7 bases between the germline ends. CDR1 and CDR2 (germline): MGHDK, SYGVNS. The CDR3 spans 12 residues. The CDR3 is CASSSGDNEQFF. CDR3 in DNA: TGTGCCAGCAGTTCAGGGGACAATGAGCAGTTCTTC.

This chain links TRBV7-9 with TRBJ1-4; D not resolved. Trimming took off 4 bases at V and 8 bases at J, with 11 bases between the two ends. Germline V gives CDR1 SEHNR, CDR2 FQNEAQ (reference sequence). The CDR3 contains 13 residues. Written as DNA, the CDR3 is TGTGCCAGCAGCTCCCTGCCGGGGGAAAAACTGTTTTTT. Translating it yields CASSSLPGEKLFF.

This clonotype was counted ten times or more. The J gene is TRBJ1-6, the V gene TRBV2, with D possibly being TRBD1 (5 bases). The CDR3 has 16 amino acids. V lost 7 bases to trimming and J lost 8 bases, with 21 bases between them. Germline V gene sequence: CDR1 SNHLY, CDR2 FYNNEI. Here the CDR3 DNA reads TGTGCCAGCACCTACTCAGGGACGGAGCCCTATTCACCCCTCCACTTT. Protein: CASTYSGTEPYSPLHF.